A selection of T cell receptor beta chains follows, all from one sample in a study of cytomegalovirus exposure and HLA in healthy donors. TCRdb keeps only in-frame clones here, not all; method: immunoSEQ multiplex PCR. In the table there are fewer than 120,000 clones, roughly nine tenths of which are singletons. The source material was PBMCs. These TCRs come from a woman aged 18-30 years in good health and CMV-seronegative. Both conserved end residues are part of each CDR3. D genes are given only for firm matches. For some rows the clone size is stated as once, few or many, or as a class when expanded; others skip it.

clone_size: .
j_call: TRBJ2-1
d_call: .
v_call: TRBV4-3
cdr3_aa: CASSQPQNNEQFF
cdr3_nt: TGCGCCAGCAGCCAGCCACAGAACAATGAGCAGTTCTTC

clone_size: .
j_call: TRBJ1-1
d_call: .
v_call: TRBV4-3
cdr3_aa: CASSLASIGAEAFF
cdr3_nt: TGCGCCAGCAGTCTCGCCTCCATTGGAGCTGAAGCTTTCTTT

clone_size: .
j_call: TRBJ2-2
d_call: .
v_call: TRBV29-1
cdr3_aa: CSVSTGELFF
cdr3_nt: TGCAGCGTGAGCACCGGGGAGCTGTTTTTT

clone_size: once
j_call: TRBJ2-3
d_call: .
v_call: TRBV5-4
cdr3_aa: CASSRTTSTDTQYF
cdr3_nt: TGTGCCAGCAGCCGGACAACTAGCACAGATACGCAGTATTTT

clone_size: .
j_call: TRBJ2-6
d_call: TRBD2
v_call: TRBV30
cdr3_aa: CAWSVPKSGGPGANVLTF
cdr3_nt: TGTGCCTGGAGTGTACCGAAAAGCGGGGGGCCTGGGGCCAACGTCCTGACTTTC

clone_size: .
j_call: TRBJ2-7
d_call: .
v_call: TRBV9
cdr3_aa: CASSMTTFPYEQYF
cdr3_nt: TGTGCCAGCAGCATGACTACTTTCCCCTACGAGCAGTACTTC

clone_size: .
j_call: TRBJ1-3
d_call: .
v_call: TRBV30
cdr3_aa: CASRGGFGNTIYF
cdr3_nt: TGTGCCTCGCGGGGGGGGTTCGGAAACACCATATATTTT

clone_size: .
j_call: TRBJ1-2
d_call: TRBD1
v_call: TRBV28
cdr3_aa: CASSEPTGDRYGYTF
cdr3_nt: TGTGCCAGCAGTGAACCGACAGGGGATCGATATGGCTACACCTTC

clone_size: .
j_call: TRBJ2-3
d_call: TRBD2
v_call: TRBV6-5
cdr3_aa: CASSSGLAGVGTQYF
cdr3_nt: TGTGCCAGCAGTTCCGGACTAGCGGGAGTGGGTACGCAGTATTTT

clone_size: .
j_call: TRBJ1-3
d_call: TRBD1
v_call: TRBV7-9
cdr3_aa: CASSLVVTGVLNF
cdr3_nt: TGTGCCAGCAGCTTAGTAGTGACAGGGGTCCTCAATTTT

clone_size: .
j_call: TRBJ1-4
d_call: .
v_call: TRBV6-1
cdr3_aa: CASSATGSKEKLFF
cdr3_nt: TGTGCCAGCAGTGCAACAGGGTCGAAGGAAAAACTGTTTTTT

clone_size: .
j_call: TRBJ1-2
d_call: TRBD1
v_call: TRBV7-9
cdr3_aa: CASKPGQGSGGYTF
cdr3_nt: TGTGCCAGCAAACCAGGACAGGGATCGGGCGGCTACACCTTC

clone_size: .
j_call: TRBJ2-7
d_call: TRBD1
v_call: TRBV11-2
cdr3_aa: CASSARYRGSYEQYF
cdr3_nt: TGTGCCAGCAGCGCCCGATACAGGGGGAGTTACGAGCAGTACTTC

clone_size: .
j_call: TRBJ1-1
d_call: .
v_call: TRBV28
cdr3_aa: CASSLEVTEAFF
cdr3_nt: TGTGCCAGCAGTTTAGAGGTCACTGAAGCTTTCTTT

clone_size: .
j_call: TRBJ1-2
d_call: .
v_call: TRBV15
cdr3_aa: CATSRARSNYGYTF
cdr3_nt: TGTGCCACCAGCAGAGCGAGGTCTAACTATGGCTACACCTTC